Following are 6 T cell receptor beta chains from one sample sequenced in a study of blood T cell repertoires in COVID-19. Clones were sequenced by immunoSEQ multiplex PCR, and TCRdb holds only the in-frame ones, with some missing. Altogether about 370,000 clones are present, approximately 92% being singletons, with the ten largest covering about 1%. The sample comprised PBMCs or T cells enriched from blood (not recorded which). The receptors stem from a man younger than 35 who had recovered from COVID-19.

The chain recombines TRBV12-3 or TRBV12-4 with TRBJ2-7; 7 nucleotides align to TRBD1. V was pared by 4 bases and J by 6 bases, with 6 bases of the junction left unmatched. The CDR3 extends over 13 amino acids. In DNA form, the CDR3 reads TGTGCCAGCAGTTACCCCTCAGGGGGCGAGCAGTACTTC. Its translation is CASSYPSGGEQYF.

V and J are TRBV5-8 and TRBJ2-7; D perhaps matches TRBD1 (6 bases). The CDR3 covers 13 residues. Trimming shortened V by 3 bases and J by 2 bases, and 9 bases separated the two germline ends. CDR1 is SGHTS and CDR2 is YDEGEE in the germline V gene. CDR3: CASSYRVPYEQYF. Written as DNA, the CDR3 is TGTGCCAGCAGCTACAGGGTGCCCTACGAGCAGTACTTC.

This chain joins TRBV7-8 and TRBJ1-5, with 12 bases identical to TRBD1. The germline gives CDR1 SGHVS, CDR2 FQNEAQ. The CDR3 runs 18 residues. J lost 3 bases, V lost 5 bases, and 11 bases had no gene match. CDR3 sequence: CASSPTGTGGVNNQPQHF. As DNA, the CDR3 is TGTGCCAGCAGCCCTACCGGGACAGGGGGCGTTAACAATCAGCCCCAGCATTTT.

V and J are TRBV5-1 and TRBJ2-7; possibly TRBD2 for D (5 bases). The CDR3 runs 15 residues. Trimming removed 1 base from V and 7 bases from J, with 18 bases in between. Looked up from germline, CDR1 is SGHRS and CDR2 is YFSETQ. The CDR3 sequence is CASSLSLTGNFEQYF. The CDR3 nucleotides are TGCGCCAGCAGCTTGTCATTAACCGGGAACTTTGAGCAGTACTTC. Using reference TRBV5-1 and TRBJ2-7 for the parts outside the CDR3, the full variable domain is KAGVTQTPRYLIKTRGQQVTLSCSPISGHRSVSWYQQTPGQGLQFLFEYFSETQRNKGNFPGRFSGRQFSNSRSEMNVSTLELGDSALYLCASSLSLTGNFEQYFGPGTRLTVT.

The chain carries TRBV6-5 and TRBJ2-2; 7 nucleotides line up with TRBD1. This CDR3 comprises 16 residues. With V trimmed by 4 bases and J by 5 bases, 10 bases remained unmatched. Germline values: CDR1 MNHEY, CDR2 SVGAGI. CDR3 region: CASSSREGGVTGELFF. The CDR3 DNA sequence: TGTGCCAGCAGTTCGAGGGAAGGGGGCGTGACCGGGGAGCTGTTTTTT.

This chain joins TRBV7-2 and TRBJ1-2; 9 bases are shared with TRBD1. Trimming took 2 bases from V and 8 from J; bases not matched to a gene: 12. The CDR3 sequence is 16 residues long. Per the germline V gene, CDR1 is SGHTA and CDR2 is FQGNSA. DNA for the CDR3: TGTGCCAGCAGCTTATCGGGCACAGGGGGCGCGGGGGGCTACACCTTC. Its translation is CASSLSGTGGAGGYTF.